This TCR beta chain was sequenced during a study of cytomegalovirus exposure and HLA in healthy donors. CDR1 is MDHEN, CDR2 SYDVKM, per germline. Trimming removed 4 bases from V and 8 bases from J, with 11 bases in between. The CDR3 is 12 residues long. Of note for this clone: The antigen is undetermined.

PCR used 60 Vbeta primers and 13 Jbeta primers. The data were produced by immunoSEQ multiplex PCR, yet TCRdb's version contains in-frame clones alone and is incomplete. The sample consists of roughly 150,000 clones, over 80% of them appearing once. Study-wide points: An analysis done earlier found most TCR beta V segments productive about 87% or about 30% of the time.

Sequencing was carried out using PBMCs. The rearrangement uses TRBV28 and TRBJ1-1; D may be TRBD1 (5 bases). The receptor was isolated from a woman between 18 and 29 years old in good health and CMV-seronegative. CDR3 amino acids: CASSSVRQEAFF. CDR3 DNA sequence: TGTGCCAGCAGTTCCGTCCGACAGGAAGCTTTCTTT. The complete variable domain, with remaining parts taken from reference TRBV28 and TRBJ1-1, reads DVKVTQSSRYLVKRTGEKVFLECVQDMDHENMFWYRQDPGLGLRLIYFSYDVKMKEKGDIPEGYSVSREKKERFSLILESASTNQTSMYLCASSSVRQEAFFGQGTRLTVV.